This record covers a single T cell receptor (beta chain). The antigen is not known. The source of the sample is a study of T cells in Graves' hyperthyroidism and ophthalmopathy. Based on clinical symptoms, serum thyroxine and TRAb, thyroid ultrasound and orbital computed tomography, diagnoses were reached. It was at first hyperthyroidism diagnosis, before any ophthalmopathy symptoms, that the blood sample was taken. PBMCs were sourced from approximately 9.3 ml fresh peripheral blood. Germline V gene data show CDR1 as LGHDT and CDR2 as YNNKEL (reference sequence). The CDR3 is 12 residues long. V dropped 3 bases and J dropped 4 bases, with 6 bases sitting between them. The CDR3 regions of TCR beta were amplified from RNA transcripts. HTBI primers were used for first-round RT-PCR of the TCR CDR3. TCRdb re-called the multiplex PCR reads through MiXCR, storing one row per CDR3 protein. Of some 600,000 distinct CDR3 sequences detected, 11% to 15% appear once; the ten largest clones hold around 5.4%.

Study-wide points: Researchers found most expanded thyroid clonotypes above 0.001 in blood as well.

The chain is built from TRBV3-1 and TRBJ1-1; D unresolved. This clonotype originated in a woman under 40 with Graves' hyperthyroidism that later progressed to Graves' ophthalmopathy. The sample consisted of blood. The CDR3 DNA reads as TGTGCCAGCAGCCACTGGGGCACTGAAGCTTTCTTT. Translation: CASSHWGTEAFF.